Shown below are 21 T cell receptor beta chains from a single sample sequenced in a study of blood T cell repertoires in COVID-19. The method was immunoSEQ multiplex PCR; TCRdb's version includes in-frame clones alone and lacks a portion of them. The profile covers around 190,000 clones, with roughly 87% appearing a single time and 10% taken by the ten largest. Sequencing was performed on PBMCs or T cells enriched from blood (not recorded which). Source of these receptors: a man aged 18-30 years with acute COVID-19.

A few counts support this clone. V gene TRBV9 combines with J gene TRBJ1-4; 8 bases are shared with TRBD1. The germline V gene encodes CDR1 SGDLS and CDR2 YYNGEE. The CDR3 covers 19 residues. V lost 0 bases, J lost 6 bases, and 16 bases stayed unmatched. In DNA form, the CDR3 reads TGTGCCAGCAGCGTAGTCAAGGGCCAACTACAGGGGGTCGATGAAAAACTGTTTTTT. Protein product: CASSVVKGQLQGVDEKLFF.

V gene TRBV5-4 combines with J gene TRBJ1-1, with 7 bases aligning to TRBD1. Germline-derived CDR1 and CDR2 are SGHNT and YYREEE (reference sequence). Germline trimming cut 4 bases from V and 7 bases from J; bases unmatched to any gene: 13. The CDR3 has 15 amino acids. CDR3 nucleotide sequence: TGTGCCAGCAGCCGACCTGGGGACAGCGGTATTGAAGCTTTCTTT. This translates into CASSRPGDSGIEAFF.

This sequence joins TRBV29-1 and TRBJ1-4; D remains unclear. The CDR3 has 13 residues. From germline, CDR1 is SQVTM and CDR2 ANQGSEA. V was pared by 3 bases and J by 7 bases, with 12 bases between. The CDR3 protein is CSVERGNSEKLFF. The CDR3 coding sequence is TGCAGCGTTGAGCGGGGAAACTCTGAAAAACTGTTTTTT.

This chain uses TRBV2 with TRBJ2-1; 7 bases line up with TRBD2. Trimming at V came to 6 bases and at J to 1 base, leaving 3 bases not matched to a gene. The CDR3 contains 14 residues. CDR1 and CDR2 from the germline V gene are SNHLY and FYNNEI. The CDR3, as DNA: TGTGCCAGCAGGGGGGACTATTCCTACAATGAGCAGTTCTTC. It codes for CASRGDYSYNEQFF.

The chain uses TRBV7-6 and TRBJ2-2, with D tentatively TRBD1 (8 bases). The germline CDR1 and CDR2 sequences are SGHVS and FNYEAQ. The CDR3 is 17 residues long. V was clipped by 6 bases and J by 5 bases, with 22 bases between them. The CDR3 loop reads CASRSTGAGDYTGELFF. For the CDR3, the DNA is TGTGCCAGCAGATCGACAGGGGCGGGAGATTATACCGGGGAGCTGTTTTTT.

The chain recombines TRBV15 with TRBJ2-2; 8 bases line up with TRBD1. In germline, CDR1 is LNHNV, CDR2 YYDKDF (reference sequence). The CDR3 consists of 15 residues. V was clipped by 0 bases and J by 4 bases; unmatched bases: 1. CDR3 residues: CATSRDRGRTGELFF. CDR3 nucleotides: TGTGCCACCAGCAGAGACAGGGGGCGCACCGGGGAGCTGTTTTTT.

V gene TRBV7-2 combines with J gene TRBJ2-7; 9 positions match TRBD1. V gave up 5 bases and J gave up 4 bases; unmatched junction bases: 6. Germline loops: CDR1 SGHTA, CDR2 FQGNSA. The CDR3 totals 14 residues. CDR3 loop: CASSIGTGKYEQYF. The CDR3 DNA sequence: TGTGCCAGCAGCATAGGGACAGGGAAGTACGAGCAGTACTTC. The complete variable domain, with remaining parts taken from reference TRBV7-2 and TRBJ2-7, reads GAGVSQSPSNKVTEKGKDVELRCDPISGHTALYWYRQSLGQGLEFLIYFQGNSAPDKSGLPSDRFSAERTGGSVSTLTIQRTQQEDSAVYLCASSIGTGKYEQYFGPGTRLTVT.

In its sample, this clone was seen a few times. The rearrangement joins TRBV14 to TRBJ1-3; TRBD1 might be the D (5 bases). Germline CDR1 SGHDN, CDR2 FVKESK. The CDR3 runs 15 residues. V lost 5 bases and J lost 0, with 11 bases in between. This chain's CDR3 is CASSDPTASGNTIYF. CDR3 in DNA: TGTGCCAGCAGCGATCCGACAGCCTCTGGAAACACCATATATTTT. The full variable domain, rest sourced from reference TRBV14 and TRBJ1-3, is EAGVTQFPSHSVIEKGQTVTLRCDPISGHDNLYWYRRVMGKEIKFLLHFVKESKQDESGMPNNRFLAERTGGTYSTLKVQPAELEDSGVYFCASSDPTASGNTIYFGEGSWLTVV.

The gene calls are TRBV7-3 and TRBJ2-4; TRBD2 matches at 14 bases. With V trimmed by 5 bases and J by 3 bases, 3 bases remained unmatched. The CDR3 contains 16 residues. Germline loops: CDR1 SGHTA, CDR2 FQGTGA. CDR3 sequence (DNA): TGTGCCAGCAGCCCGGGGACTAGCGGGAGCAAAAACATTCAGTACTTC. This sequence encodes CASSPGTSGSKNIQYF.

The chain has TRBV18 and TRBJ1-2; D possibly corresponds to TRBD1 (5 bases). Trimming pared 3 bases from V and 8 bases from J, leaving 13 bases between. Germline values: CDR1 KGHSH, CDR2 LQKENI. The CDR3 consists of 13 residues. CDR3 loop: CASSPQWGDGYTF. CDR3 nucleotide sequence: TGTGCCAGCTCACCTCAGTGGGGGGACGGCTACACCTTC.

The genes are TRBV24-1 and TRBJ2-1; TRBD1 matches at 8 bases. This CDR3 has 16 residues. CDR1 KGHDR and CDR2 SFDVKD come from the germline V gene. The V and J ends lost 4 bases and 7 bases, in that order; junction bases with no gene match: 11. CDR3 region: CATSDYGQGRRNEQFF. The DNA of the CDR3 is TGTGCCACCAGTGACTACGGACAGGGTCGGAGGAATGAGCAGTTCTTC.

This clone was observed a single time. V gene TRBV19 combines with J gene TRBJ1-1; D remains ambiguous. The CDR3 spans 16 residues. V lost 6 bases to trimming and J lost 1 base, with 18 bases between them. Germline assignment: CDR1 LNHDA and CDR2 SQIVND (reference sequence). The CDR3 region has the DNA TGTGCCAGTAGAGGTACCGGGGAGGCATCGAACACTGAAGCTTTCTTT. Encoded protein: CASRGTGEASNTEAFF.

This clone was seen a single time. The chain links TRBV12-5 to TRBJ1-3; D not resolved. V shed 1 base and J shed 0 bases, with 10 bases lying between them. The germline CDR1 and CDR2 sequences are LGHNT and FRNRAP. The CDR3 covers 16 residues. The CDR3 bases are TGTGCTAGTGGTTTGGACGGGTTTTACTCTGGAAACACCATATATTTT. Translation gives CASGLDGFYSGNTIYF. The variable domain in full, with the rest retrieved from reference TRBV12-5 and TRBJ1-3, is DARVTQTPRHKVTEMGQEVTMRCQPILGHNTVFWYRQTMMQGLELLAYFRNRAPLDDSGMPKDRFSAEMPDATLATLKIQPSEPRDSAVYFCASGLDGFYSGNTIYFGEGSWLTVV.

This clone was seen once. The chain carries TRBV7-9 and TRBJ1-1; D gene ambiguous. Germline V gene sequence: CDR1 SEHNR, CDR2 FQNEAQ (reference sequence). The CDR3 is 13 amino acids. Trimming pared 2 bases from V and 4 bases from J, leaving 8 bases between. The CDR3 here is CASSLWESTEAFF. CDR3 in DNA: TGTGCCAGCAGCTTATGGGAGAGCACTGAAGCTTTCTTT.

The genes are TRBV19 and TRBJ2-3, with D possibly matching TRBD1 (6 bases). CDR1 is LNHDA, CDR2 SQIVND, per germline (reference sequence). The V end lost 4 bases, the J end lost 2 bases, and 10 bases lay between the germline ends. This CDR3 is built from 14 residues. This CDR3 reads CASSTQGHTDTQYF. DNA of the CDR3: TGTGCCAGTAGTACCCAGGGGCACACAGATACGCAGTATTTT.

The CDR3 spells CASSIGGASQPQHF. CDR3 DNA: TGTGCCAGTAGTATAGGCGGGGCAAGTCAGCCCCAGCATTTT. The chain employs TRBV19 and TRBJ1-5; perhaps TRBD1 as D (5 bases). The CDR3 sequence is 14 residues long. With 1 base removed from V and 6 bases from J, the gap between germline ends came to 10 bases. CDR1 is LNHDA, CDR2 SQIVND, per germline (reference sequence).

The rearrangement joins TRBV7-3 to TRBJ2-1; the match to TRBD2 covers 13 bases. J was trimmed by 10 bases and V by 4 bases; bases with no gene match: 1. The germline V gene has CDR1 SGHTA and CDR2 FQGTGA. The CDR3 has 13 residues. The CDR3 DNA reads TGTGCCAGCAGCTCGGGACTAGCGGGGGAGCAGTTCTTC. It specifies CASSSGLAGEQFF.

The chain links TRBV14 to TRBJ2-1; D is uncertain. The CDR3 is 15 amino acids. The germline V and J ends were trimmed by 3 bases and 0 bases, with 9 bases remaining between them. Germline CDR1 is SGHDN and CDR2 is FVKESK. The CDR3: CASSHQTSSYNEQFF. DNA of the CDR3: TGTGCCAGCAGCCATCAAACGAGCTCCTACAATGAGCAGTTCTTC.

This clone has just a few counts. The DNA of the CDR3 is TGCGCCAGCAGCTCGGGGGACCAAAGCTCTGGAAACACCATATATTTT. Its protein product is CASSSGDQSSGNTIYF. This sequence joins TRBV5-1 and TRBJ1-3, with D maybe TRBD1 (5 bases). V lost 3 bases to trimming and J lost 0 bases, with 13 bases between them. The CDR3 extends over 16 amino acids. From germline, CDR1 is SGHRS and CDR2 YFSETQ. Full variable domain (rest looked up from reference TRBV5-1 and TRBJ1-3): KAGVTQTPRYLIKTRGQQVTLSCSPISGHRSVSWYQQTPGQGLQFLFEYFSETQRNKGNFPGRFSGRQFSNSRSEMNVSTLELGDSALYLCASSSGDQSSGNTIYFGEGSWLTVV.

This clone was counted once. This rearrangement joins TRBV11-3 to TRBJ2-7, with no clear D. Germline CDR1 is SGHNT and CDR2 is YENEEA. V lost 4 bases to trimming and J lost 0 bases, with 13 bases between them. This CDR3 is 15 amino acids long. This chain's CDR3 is CASSSSPASSYEQYF. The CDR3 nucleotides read TGTGCCAGCAGCTCGTCCCCCGCGAGCTCCTACGAGCAGTACTTC.

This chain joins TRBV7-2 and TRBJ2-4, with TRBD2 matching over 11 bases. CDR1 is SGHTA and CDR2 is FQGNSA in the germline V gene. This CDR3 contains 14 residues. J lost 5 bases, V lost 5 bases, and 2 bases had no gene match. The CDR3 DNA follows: TGTGCCAGCAGCCGGGGACTAGCGGAAAACATTCAGTACTTC. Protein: CASSRGLAENIQYF.